Here is one T cell receptor beta chain with its context. Ten or more counts support this clonotype. Its binding antigen is unknown. It has no much larger one-base neighbor in the sample; base qualities were not kept. These data are taken from a study of T-cell reconstitution after alpha-beta-depleted transplantation in children (dated by TCRdb to 2016 to 2017). Regarding the complete study: Using TCR repertoire profiling, the study quantitatively followed how T-cell immune reconstitution unfolded in children after TCRalphabeta/CD19-depleted allogeneic hematopoietic cell transplantation. On the study overall, not on this receptor specifically: In some patients, high TCRbeta diversity at day 60 was attributed to recipient T cells and intrathymic progenitors that had survived conditioning. The apparently early alphabetaT-cell count recovery about two months after transplant was reportedly dependent on only several hundred rapidly expanded clones derived from non-depleted graft cells. Over the following months the frequencies of hyperexpanded clones went down, and after one year T-cell counts and TCRbeta diversity were mostly credited to newly produced T cells.

Compared with germline, V lacks 6 bases and J lacks 5 bases; bases without a gene match: 6. Taken from cysteine to phenylalanine, the CDR3 has 14 residues. Left in the record is the CDR3 DNA by itself, 42 bases read in frame from the first base. What this sample's treatment or condition label stands for: allogeneic hematopoietic cell transplantation with graft depleted of TCRalphabeta T cells and CD19 B cells. The children who served as transplant recipients had been given grafts of TCRalphabeta/CD19-depleted allogeneic hematopoietic cells. Receptor amplification or capture employed PCR. Sequencing instrument: Illumina HiSeq 2500. To normalize quantification of the TCRbeta repertoire, the TCR libraries were built with molecular barcoding that relied on unique molecular identifiers. Using fastp at Q25 and MiXCR, TCRdb reprocessed the public reads and kept productive beta chains. Rows with one shared CDR3 protein collapse into an entry with the most common genes and DNA. Here the sample has almost 500,000 distinct CDR3 sequences; 8% to 11% occur a single time. Around 2% of the sample lies in the top ten.

The sample consisted of PBMCs, taken before TCRalphabeta/CD19-depleted stem cell transplant. This sequence was found in a child under 10 years old with inherited bone marrow failure, due to receive a stem cell transplant. The sequence joins TRBV12-3 or TRBV12-4 to TRBJ2-1; a stretch of 8 junction bases matches TRBD2. This receptor has the CDR3 CASSPFGRDNEQFF. Here is the DNA: TGTGCCAGCAGCCCATTCGGGAGGGACAATGAGCAGTTCTTC.